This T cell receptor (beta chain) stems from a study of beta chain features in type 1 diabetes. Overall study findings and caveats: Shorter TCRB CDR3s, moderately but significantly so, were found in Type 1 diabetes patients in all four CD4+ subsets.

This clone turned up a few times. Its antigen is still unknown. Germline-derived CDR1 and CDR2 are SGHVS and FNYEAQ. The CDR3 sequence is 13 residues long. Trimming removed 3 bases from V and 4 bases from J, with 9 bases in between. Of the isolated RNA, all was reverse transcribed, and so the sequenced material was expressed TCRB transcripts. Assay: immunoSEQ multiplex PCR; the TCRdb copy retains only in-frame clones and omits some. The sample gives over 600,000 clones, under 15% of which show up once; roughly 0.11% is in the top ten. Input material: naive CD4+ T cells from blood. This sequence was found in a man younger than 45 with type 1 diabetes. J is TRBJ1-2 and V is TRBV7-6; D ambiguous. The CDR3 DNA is TGTGCCAGCAGCTTTGATGAGAGCTATGGCTACACCTTC. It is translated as CASSFDESYGYTF. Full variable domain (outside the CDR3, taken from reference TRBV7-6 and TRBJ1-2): GAGVSQSPRYKVTKRGQDVALRCDPISGHVSLYWYRQALGQGPEFLTYFNYEAQQDKSGLPNDRFSAERPEGSISTLTIQRTEQRDSAMYRCASSFDESYGYTFGSGTRLTVV.